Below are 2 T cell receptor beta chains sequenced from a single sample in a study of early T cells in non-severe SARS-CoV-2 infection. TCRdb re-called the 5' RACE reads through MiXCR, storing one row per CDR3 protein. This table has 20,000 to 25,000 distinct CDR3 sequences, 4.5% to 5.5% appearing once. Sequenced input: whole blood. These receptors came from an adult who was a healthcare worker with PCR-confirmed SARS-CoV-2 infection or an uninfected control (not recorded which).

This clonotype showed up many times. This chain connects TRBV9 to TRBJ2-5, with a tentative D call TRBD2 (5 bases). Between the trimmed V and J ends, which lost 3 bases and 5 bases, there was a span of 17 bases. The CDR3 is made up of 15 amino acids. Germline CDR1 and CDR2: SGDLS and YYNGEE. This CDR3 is CASSASEGRAETQYF. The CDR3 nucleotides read TGTGCCAGCAGCGCTTCCGAAGGGCGGGCCGAGACCCAGTACTTC.

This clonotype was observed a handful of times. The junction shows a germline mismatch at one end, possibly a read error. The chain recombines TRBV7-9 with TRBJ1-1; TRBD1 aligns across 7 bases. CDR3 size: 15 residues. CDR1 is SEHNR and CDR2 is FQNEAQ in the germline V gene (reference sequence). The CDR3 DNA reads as TGTGCCAGCAGCTTCCCGACAGGGTTGAAGACTGAAGCTTTCTTT. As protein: CASSFPTGLKTEAFF.